This T cell receptor beta chain was sequenced during a study of CXCR3-negative and CXCR3-positive naive CD8 T cells. All TRB cDNA libraries came from 5' RACE performed with UMI labels. No DNA is given; TCRdb re-called the 5' RACE reads and lists each CDR3 protein once. The clone table shows around 160,000 distinct CDR3 sequences, with the ten largest holding over 0.25%. Points from the study as a whole: Memory CD8+ T cell repertoires were far less diverse than both naive subsets. When CXCR3-positive naive cells were set against CXCR3-negative naive cells, the former had more hydrophobic TRB CDR3s.

Comments on this clonotype: No antigen is known for it.

Germline-derived CDR1 and CDR2 are SQVTM and ANQGSEA. The CDR3 runs to 13 residues. The chain carries TRBV29-1 and TRBJ2-2. The sequence was collected from a human donor in good health. Some clones in this sample may be carry-over from other donors' samples. The source material was naive CXCR3+ CD8+ T cells from blood. Noted subset: CD45RO-CCR7+CD27+CD95- naive CD8+ T cells expressing CXCR3 (TNR3+). The CDR3 sequence is CSVRGPNTGELFF.